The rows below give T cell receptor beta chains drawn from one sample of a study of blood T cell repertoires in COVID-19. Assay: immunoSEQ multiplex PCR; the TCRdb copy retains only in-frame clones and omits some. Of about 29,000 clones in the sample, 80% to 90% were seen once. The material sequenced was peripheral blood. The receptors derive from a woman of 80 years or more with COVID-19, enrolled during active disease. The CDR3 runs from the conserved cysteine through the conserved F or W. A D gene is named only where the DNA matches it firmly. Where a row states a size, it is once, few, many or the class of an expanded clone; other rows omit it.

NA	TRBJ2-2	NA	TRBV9	TGTGCCAGCAGCCCCGTGGGTAGCGGGAACACCGGGGAGCTGTTTTTT	CASSPVGSGNTGELFF
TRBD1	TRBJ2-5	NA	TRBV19	TGTGCCAGTAGTATAGGGGTGGGACAGGGGTTCGTGGAGACCCAGTACTTC	CASSIGVGQGFVETQYF
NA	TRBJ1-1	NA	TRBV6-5	TGTGCCAGCAGACGAGGTCGCCAGGGCTTTGAAGCTTTCTTT	CASRRGRQGFEAFF
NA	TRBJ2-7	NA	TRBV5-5	TGTGCCAGCAGCTTGGAGAATGCACCTACCTACGAGCAGTACTTC	CASSLENAPTYEQYF
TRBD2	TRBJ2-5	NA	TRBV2	TGTGCCAGCAGTGGAGGACTAGCGGAACAAGAGACCCAGTACTTC	CASSGGLAEQETQYF
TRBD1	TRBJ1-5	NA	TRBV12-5	TGTGCTAGTGCCAAACCGACAGGGCAGGCGAATCAGCCCCAGCATTTT	CASAKPTGQANQPQHF
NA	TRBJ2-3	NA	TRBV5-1	TGCGCCAGCGGCCCCGCCAACGGGGGGCCAGTGGCAGATACGCAGTATTTT	CASGPANGGPVADTQYF
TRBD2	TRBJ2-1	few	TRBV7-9	TGTGCCAGCAGTGAGACTAGCGGGGGGGAAAATGAGCAGTTCTTC	CASSETSGGENEQFF
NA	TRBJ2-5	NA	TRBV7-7	TGTGCTAGCAGCCCTGGGGACACGGACCGGGCAGAGACCCAGTACTTC	CASSPGDTDRAETQYF
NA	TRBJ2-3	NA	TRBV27	TGTGCCAGCAGTTCCAACAGGGTTACGCAGTATTTT	CASSSNRVTQYF
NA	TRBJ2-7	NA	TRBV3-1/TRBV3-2	TGTGCCAGCAGCCGATCGGGGGGCGGCGAGCAGTACTTC	CASSRSGGGEQYF
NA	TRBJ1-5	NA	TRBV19	TGTGCCAGTAGTACGCAGTACAATCAGCCCCAGCATTTT	CASSTQYNQPQHF
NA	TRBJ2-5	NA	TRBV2	TGTGCCAGCAGTGCTGGCAGGGCGGAGACCCAGTACTTC	CASSAGRAETQYF
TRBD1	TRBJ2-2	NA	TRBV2	TGTGCCAGCAGTCGGGACAGGGGGCGCTCCCAAGGCCGGGAGCTGTTTTTT	CASSRDRGRSQGRELFF
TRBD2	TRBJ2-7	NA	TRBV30	TGTGCCTGGAGTGCGGGGGGCTCCTACGAGCAGTACTTC	CAWSAGGSYEQYF
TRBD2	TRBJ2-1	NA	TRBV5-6	TGTGCCAGCAGCTCCACGACTAGCGGGTACTACAATGAGCAGTTCTTC	CASSSTTSGYYNEQFF
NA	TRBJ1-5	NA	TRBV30	TGTGCCTGGCAGACAAGCACCAATCAGCCCCAGCATTTT	CAWQTSTNQPQHF
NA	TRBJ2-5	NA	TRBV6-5	TGTGCCAGCAGCCTTATCTCGTACCAAGAGACCCAGTACTTC	CASSLISYQETQYF
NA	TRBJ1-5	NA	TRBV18	TGTGCCAGCTCGCCGGCCGGGGGAGTTAGCAATCAGCCCCAGCATTTT	CASSPAGGVSNQPQHF
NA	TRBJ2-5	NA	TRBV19	TGTGCCAGTAGCGACAGGCCCCAAGAGACCCAGTACTTC	CASSDRPQETQYF
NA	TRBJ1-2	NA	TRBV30	TGTGCCTGGAGCGAAGACGGGGGCTACACCTTC	CAWSEDGGYTF
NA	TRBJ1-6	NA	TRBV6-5	TGTGCCAGCAGTTGGAGGGATAATTCACCCCTCCACTTT	CASSWRDNSPLHF
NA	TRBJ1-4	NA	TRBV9	TGTGCCAGCAGCGTCGCCGGGGGGGCGGATGAAAAACTGTTTTTT	CASSVAGGADEKLFF
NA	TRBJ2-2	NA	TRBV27	TGTGCCAGCAGGGGCAACTCGAACACCGGGGAGCTGTTTTTT	CASRGNSNTGELFF
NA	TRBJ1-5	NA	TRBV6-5	TGTGCCAGCATCGGGGAGGGTAATCAGCCCCAGCATTTT	CASIGEGNQPQHF
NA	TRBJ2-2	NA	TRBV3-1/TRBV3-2	TGTGCCAGCAGCCAAGATCTATTGGGGGGAGCGAACACCGGGGAGCTGTTTTTT	CASSQDLLGGANTGELFF
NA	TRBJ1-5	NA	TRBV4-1	TGCGCCAGCAGCTCCAGGCTTGACAATCAGCCCCAGCATTTT	CASSSRLDNQPQHF
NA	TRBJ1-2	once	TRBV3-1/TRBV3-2	TGTGCCAGCAGCCAAGTCAGCGGGAATTCTAACTATGGCTACACCTTC	CASSQVSGNSNYGYTF